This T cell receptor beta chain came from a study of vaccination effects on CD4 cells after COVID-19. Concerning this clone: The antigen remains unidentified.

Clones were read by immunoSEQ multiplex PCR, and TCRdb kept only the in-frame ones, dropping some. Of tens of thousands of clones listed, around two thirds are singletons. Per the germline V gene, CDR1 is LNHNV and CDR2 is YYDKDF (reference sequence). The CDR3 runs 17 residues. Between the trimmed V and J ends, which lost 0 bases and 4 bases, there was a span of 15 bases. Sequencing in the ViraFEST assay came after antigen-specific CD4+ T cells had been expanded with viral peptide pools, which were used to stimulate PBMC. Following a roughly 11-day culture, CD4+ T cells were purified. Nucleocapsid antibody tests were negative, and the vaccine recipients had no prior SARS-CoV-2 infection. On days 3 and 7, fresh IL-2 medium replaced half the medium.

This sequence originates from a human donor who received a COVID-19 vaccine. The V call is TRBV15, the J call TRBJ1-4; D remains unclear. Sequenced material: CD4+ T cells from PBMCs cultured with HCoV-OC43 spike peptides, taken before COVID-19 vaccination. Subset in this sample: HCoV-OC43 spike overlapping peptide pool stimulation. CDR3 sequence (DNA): TGTGCCACCAGCAGAGATCGGAGTAGCTTTAATAATGAAAAACTGTTTTTT. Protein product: CATSRDRSSFNNEKLFF.